Below, 7 T cell receptor beta chains from the same sample are listed, as sequenced in a study of T cell repertoires in cytomegalovirus infection. No antigen has been identified for these receptors. TCRdb analysed the reads with MiXCR anew, one entry per CDR3 protein. The repertoire holds about 220,000 distinct CDR3 sequences, with approximately 38% as singletons. Sequenced material: CD8+ T cells from cultured PBMCs, taken from culture after CMV antigen stimulation. The source is a human donor in good health (CMV status not recorded). Some clones in this sample may be carry-over from other donors' samples.

The chain couples TRBV12-5 to TRBJ1-1; D gene uncertain. CDR3 length: 13 amino acids. CDR1 is LGHNT, CDR2 FRNRAP, per germline. The V end lost 1 base, the J end lost 3 bases, and 6 bases lay between the germline ends. The CDR3 nucleotides are TGTGCTAGTGGTTTGGAAGTATACACTGAAGCTTTCTTT. Translation gives CASGLEVYTEAFF. Looking up the rest from reference TRBV12-5 and TRBJ1-1 gives the full variable domain: DARVTQTPRHKVTEMGQEVTMRCQPILGHNTVFWYRQTMMQGLELLAYFRNRAPLDDSGMPKDRFSAEMPDATLATLKIQPSEPRDSAVYFCASGLEVYTEAFFGQGTRLTVV.

The V and J genes are TRBV7-4 and TRBJ2-1; D possibly uses TRBD1 or TRBD2 (7 bases each). Germline CDR1 is SGHVT and CDR2 is SQSDAQ. V was shortened by 3 bases and J by 8 bases, with 17 bases between the two germline ends. The CDR3 is 15 amino acids. The CDR3 DNA reads as TGTGCCAGCAGCTTCGGCGGGGAGGGGGCGGATGAGCAGTTCTTC. Translating gives CASSFGGEGADEQFF.

This clonotype was seen a few times. The chain recombines TRBV3-1 with TRBJ2-7; 8 bases map to TRBD2. CDR1 LGHDT and CDR2 YNNKEL come from the germline V gene (reference sequence). Trimming took 0 bases from V and 3 from J; bases not matched to a gene: 7. The CDR3 sequence is 16 residues long. The CDR3: CASSQDGGGSNYEQYF. The CDR3 coding sequence is TGTGCCAGCAGCCAAGACGGCGGGGGGAGCAACTACGAGCAGTACTTC.

The CDR3, as DNA: TGTGCCAGCAGTTTTAGGAACGGGTTTCGCGATACGCAGTATTTT. It codes for CASSFRNGFRDTQYF. The chain carries TRBV28 and TRBJ2-3; no reliable D call. CDR3 length: 15 residues. The germline V gene has CDR1 MDHEN and CDR2 SYDVKM. Trimming pared 3 bases from V and 6 bases from J, leaving 16 bases between.

The CDR3 bases are TGCAGTGCTAGAGATCCAGATGGGGGGTGGGCCGGGGAGCTGTTTTTT. It translates to CSARDPDGGWAGELFF. This chain links TRBV20-1 with TRBJ2-2; D possibly corresponds to TRBD2 (6 bases). In germline, CDR1 is DFQATT, CDR2 SNEGSKA (reference sequence). V was pared by 0 bases and J by 6 bases, with 17 bases between. This CDR3 is 16 amino acids long.

The V gene is TRBV20-1, the J gene TRBJ1-1; TRBD1 is a possible D gene (5 bases). Trimming took 0 bases from V and 3 from J, leaving 11 bases between them. This CDR3 is built from 14 residues. From germline, CDR1 is DFQATT and CDR2 SNEGSKA (reference sequence). The CDR3 here is CSARDPGKDTEAFF. CDR3 coding DNA: TGCAGTGCTAGAGATCCAGGGAAGGACACTGAAGCTTTCTTT.

This clonotype has only a few counts. V usage is TRBV7-9 and J usage is TRBJ2-1; 8 nucleotides align to TRBD1. V gave up 5 bases and J gave up 2 bases; unmatched junction bases: 5. Germline CDR1 and CDR2: SEHNR and FQNEAQ (reference sequence). The CDR3 consists of 15 residues. CDR3 in DNA: TGTGCCAGCAGCCTTAACAGGGGGGCCTACAATGAGCAGTTCTTC. Its translation is CASSLNRGAYNEQFF.